This T cell receptor beta chain appears in the sequencing data of a study of OX40 agonist ivuxolimab in advanced cancers. Study-wide background: The dose-escalation cohort was approximately 85% male, with a mean age of approximately 62 years, ranging about 23 to 90.

Patients were ineligible given autoimmune disease history or systemic immunosuppression. This table comes from immunoSEQ multiplex PCR, and its TCRdb copy is limited to in-frame clones, with some not included. The sample carries 81,000 or so clones, about 92% recorded once. A remark on this clone: The antigen is undetermined.

Regarding the study as a whole: Clonal expansion by week 6 occurred in CD4+ and CD8+ blood T cells (at 0.1 to 3.0 mg/kg). The authors also found low normalized T-cell clonal expansion in some nonresponders.

V lost 3 bases to trimming and J lost 0 bases; unmatched junction nucleotides: 5. The CDR3 loop spans 16 amino acids. Germline V lookup: CDR1 SGHRS, CDR2 YFSETQ. The sequence was obtained from an adult with an advanced solid tumor such as melanoma, head and neck, liver or kidney cancer. The material sequenced was CD4+ or CD8+ T cells sorted from blood, taken in a trial of the OX40 agonist ivuxolimab. The rearrangement uses TRBV5-1 and TRBJ2-7; 11 nucleotides match TRBD2. CDR3 protein: CASSWGLADTSYEQYF. The CDR3 DNA reads TGCGCCAGCAGCTGGGGACTAGCGGACACCTCCTACGAGCAGTACTTC.